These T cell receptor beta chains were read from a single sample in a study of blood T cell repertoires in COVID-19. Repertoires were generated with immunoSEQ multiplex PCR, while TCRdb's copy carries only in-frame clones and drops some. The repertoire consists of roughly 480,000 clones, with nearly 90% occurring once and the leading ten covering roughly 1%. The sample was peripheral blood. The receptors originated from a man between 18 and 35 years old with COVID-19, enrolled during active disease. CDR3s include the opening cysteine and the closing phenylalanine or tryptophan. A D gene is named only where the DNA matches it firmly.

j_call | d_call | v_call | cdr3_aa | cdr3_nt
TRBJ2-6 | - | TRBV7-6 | CASSQTVSGANVLTF | TGTGCCAGCAGCCAAACAGTCTCTGGGGCCAACGTCCTGACTTTC
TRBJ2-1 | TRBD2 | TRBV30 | CAWSRTSGYNEQFF | TGTGCCTGGAGTCGAACTAGCGGTTACAATGAGCAGTTCTTC
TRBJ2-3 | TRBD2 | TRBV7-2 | CASDLAGWLTDTQYF | TGTGCCAGCGACCTAGCGGGGTGGTTGACAGATACGCAGTATTTT
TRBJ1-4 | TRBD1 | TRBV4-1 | CASSQGTGSFGNEKLFF | TGCGCCAGCAGCCAGGGGACAGGGAGTTTCGGAAATGAAAAACTGTTTTTT
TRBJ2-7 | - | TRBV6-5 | CASSPDRGINLPEYF | TGTGCCAGCAGTCCCGATCGGGGGATAAATCTTCCGGAGTACTTC
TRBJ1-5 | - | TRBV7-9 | CASRTRRGRQPQHF | TGTGCCAGCAGAACGCGACGAGGGCGACAGCCCCAGCATTTT
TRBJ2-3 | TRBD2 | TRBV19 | CASSGERGGPSSTDTQYF | TGTGCCAGTAGCGGGGAGCGGGGGGGCCCCTCATCCACAGATACGCAGTATTTT
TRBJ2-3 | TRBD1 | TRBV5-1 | CASSVRQGQDTQYF | TGCGCCAGCAGCGTTAGACAGGGGCAAGATACGCAGTATTTT
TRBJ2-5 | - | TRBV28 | CASSKTDRVQETQYF | TGTGCCAGCAGTAAAACTGACCGGGTCCAAGAGACCCAGTACTTC
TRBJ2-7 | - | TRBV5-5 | CASSSGTGTYEQYF | TGTGCCAGCAGCTCGGGAACGGGGACTTACGAGCAGTACTTC
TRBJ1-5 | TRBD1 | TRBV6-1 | CASSEKWGQGTGINQPQHF | TGTGCCAGCAGTGAAAAATGGGGACAGGGAACGGGGATAAATCAGCCCCAGCATTTT
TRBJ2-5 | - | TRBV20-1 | CSAWGRETQYF | TGCAGTGCGTGGGGGAGGGAGACCCAGTACTTC
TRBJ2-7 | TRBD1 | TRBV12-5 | CASGLASLRTGGSYEQYF | TGTGCTAGTGGTTTGGCCAGCCTCCGGACAGGGGGATCCTACGAGCAGTACTTC
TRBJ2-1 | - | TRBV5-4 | CASSLASRAHNEQFF | TGTGCCAGCAGCTTGGCCAGCAGGGCCCACAATGAGCAGTTCTTC
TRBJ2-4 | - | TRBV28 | CASSHLKQKLAKNIQYF | TGTGCCAGCTCCCACCTTAAACAGAAACTAGCCAAAAACATTCAGTACTTC
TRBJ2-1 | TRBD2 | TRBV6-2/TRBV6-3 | CASSTYGGAGYNEQFF | TGTGCCAGCAGCACCTACGGGGGGGCTGGCTACAATGAGCAGTTCTTC